Only a few counts were recorded for the clone carrying this T cell receptor (beta chain). Combining a sample-barcoded 5' primer with a J-beta primer mix, a second PCR ran for roughly 7 to 12 cycles. TCRdb processed the 5' RACE reads anew with MiXCR; each CDR3 protein has one entry. This sample has 380,000 or so distinct CDR3 sequences, with roughly half found just once. The record originates from a study of blood T cells in healthy people across ages. Each donor's blood draw was around 9.2 milliliters of peripheral blood. Total RNA, at least 5.5 micrograms per sample, came from PBMCs. The CDR3 is 13 residues long. V was clipped by 4 bases and J by 5 bases, with 10 bases between them. CDR1 and CDR2 from the germline V gene are SGHAT and FQNNGV.

The sequencing sample was made of blood. This receptor was taken from a man in his 60s in good health. The chain employs TRBV11-2 and TRBJ2-3; D is uncertain. Here the CDR3 reads CASSSTLLDTQYF. The CDR3 nucleotides read TGTGCCAGCAGCTCCACCCTTTTAGATACGCAGTATTTT. Looking up the rest from reference TRBV11-2 and TRBJ2-3 gives the full variable domain: EAGVAQSPRYKIIEKRQSVAFWCNPISGHATLYWYQQILGQGPKLLIQFQNNGVVDDSQLPKDRFSAERLKGVDSTLKIQPAKLEDSAVYLCASSSTLLDTQYFGPGTRLTVL.